Following are 2 T cell receptor beta chains from one sample sequenced in a study of PD-1 blockade in classical Hodgkin lymphoma. Measured with immunoSEQ multiplex PCR; TCRdb has only the in-frame clones, and not every one. Of some 58,000 clones detected, approximately 90% appear once; the ten largest clones hold around 5%. All the patients suffered relapse after autologous stem cell transplantation, and brentuximab vedotin exposure differed. The sample was peripheral blood mononuclear cells (PBMCs), taken before the second cycle of nivolumab. The receptor set was obtained from a human donor with classical Hodgkin lymphoma.

J is TRBJ2-2 and V is TRBV9; D is uncertain. The V gene's germline CDR1 is SGDLS and CDR2 YYNGEE. The CDR3 extends over 13 amino acids. Trimming took 3 bases from V and 2 from J, leaving 5 bases between them. The CDR3 loop is CASSDANTGELFF. The CDR3 region has the DNA TGTGCCAGCAGCGATGCAAACACCGGGGAGCTGTTTTTT.

The chain carries TRBV10-3 and TRBJ1-5; D may be TRBD1 (5 bases). Germline CDR1 is ENHRY and CDR2 is SYGVKD. V was shortened by 10 bases and J by 1 base, with 14 bases between the two germline ends. CDR3 length equals 14 residues. The CDR3 DNA sequence: TGTGCCACCGTCCAGGGTCTGAGCAATCAGCCCCAGCATTTT. Encoded protein: CATVQGLSNQPQHF.